This entry is about one TCR beta chain. Its antigen is unidentified. These data belong to a study of response to subunit inactivated influenza vaccine. CDR3 length: 14 residues. V was clipped by 2 bases and J by 8 bases, with 15 bases between them. Looked up from germline, CDR1 is SGHTA and CDR2 is FQGNSA. TCRdb fed the RT-PCR reads into MiXCR, producing one record per CDR3 protein. Among over 450,000 distinct CDR3 sequences listed, under 15% were seen once. Study outcomes and limitations: Few additional T cells are recruited per seasonal influenza vaccination, authors suggested.

The material was PBMCs from blood, obtained roughly 46 days after vaccination. The V call is TRBV7-2, the J call TRBJ2-5, with D maybe TRBD1 (5 bases). This clonotype originated in a man aged 45 to 65 who received an inactivated influenza vaccine. DNA for the CDR3: TGTGCCAGCAGCTTAATAGGGGATCAGGGAACCCAGTACTTC. This translates into CASSLIGDQGTQYF.